This TCR beta chain was sequenced during a study of blood T cell repertoires in COVID-19 (dated by TCRdb to the early 2020s). Concerning the study at large: Collaborator samples came from the United States, Italy and Spain and covered acute and convalescent phases of COVID-19. The material from the prospective study consisted of cDNA or gDNA derived from T cells, B-cell-depleted T cells, or PBMCs. Deeply sampled blood TCRbeta repertoires from subjects exposed to, actively infected with, or recovered from COVID-19 were included in the dataset. A freely available public database, intended as a resource for researchers studying the immune response to SARS-CoV-2, is where the repertoires were released. The samples were drawn from two sources: the first 160 participants of the ongoing ImmuneRACE study, and 950 to 1,500 subjects contributed by 6 global collaborators. Nearly every sample came with metadata listing a de-identified subject ID, COVID-19 status, age in years and sex. HLA class I and class II types, where available, came from metadata supplied by the sample provider rather than from assay-based typing. What the work shows at the level of the full study, not this receptor alone: The amount of clinical and demographic metadata varied by source and participant and was provided uncurated.

The immunoSEQ Assay, a bias-controlled multiplex PCR, was used to amplify TCRbeta CDR3 regions from genomic DNA. The authors' pipeline ran thus. Within the assay, amplification of reference gene primers was used to estimate how many nucleated cells each sample contained. Sequence reads were collapsed and filtered to measure the absolute abundance of every unique TCRbeta CDR3 rearrangement. For each sample, productive Simpson clonality was calculated as the square root of Simpson's diversity index across productive rearrangements. TCRdb's version of the immuneACCESS table is confined to in-frame rearrangements and falls short of the full clone set. An unresolved V gene accounts for under half of the shortfall where checked; the remainder is of unknown origin. Clonal size and the V and J genes are those of that table, whereas D and trimming came from the DNA. The sample yields 210,000 or so clones; over 75% were counted once. The ten largest account for about 7.7% of the sample.

Enrolling through a virtual design, the prospective study's participants ranged in age from roughly 18 to 95 years and lived across around 25 United States geographic areas. To assign participants to cohorts, the prospective study relied on clinical history that participants themselves reported in a screening survey and a study questionnaire. Mobile phlebotomists in the prospective study collected whole blood, serum and a nasopharyngeal or oropharyngeal swab from every participant. Over a roughly two-month period, participants in the prospective study had the option of providing additional blood draws and questionnaires. Before DNA extraction, prospective study blood samples were shipped either frozen or at room temperature. V is reduced by 6 bases and J by 6 bases, leaving a spacing of 17 bases between them. The CDR3, from cysteine to phenylalanine, totals 14 residues. Kept here is only the CDR3 DNA, which spans 42 bases and is read in frame from base 1. From the germline V gene, CDR1 is MDHEN and CDR2 is SYDVKM.

This clone was counted a single time. Its antigen target is currently unknown. Base qualities were left out, and no much larger clone turns up one base away. The origin of this receptor is a woman aged 40-49 years with acute COVID-19. Input material: PBMCs or T cells enriched from blood (not recorded which). The chain is made from TRBV28 and TRBJ1-2, with a tentative D gene TRBD1 over 5 matching bases. Read as DNA, the sequence is TGTGCCAGCAGGGGGCCTTGGTTCTCGGATGGCTACACCTTC. It is translated as CASRGPWFSDGYTF.